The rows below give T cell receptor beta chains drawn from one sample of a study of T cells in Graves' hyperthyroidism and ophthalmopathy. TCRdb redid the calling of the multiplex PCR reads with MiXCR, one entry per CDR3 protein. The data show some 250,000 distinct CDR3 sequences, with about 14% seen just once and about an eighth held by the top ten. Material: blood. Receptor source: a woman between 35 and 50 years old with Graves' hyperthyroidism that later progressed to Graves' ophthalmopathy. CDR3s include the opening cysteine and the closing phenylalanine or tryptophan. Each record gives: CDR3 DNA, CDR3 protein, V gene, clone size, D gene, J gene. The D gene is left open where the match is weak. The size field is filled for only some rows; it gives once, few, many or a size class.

TGTGCCAGCAGCGTAGGGGGGGGGGACTACAATGAGCAGTTCTTC | CASSVGGGDYNEQFF | TRBV9 | few | TRBD2 | TRBJ2-1
TGTGCCACCAAGTGGACTAGCGGGAGTTACAATGAGCAGTTCTTC | CATKWTSGSYNEQFF | TRBV10-3 | NA | TRBD2 | TRBJ2-1
TGTGCCAGCACCCATGGACAGGGTTGGACCGGGGAGCTGTTTTTT | CASTHGQGWTGELFF | TRBV6-2/TRBV6-3 | NA | TRBD1 | TRBJ2-2
TGTGCCAGCAGTTTACGGGGGAGGCAGACCCAGTACTTC | CASSLRGRQTQYF | TRBV12-3/TRBV12-4 | many | NA | TRBJ2-5
TGTGCCAGCAGCCTAAGGACAGGGGAGTCCCACGAGCAGTACTTC | CASSLRTGESHEQYF | TRBV7-6 | many | TRBD1 | TRBJ2-7
TGCAGTGCTAGGAGGACAGGGAAAAGCGAGCAGTACTTC | CSARRTGKSEQYF | TRBV20-1 | few | TRBD1 | TRBJ2-7
TGCGCCAGCAGCATGACAATAGCGGGAGAATTCCGTTTACGTAGGAACAATGAGCAGTTCTTC | CASSMTIAGEFRLRRNNEQFF | TRBV5-1 | many | TRBD2 | TRBJ2-1
TGTGCCAGCAGCCCTCCCTTTCTTAACTATGGCTACACCTTC | CASSPPFLNYGYTF | TRBV28 | NA | NA | TRBJ1-2
TGTGCCAGCAGTGATCGGGCCCTGAGTGAGCAGTTCTTC | CASSDRALSEQFF | TRBV6-1 | once | NA | TRBJ2-1
TGTGCCAGCAGTTTAGTTACCCGCGGGGGTACGCAGTATTTT | CASSLVTRGGTQYF | TRBV12-3/TRBV12-4 | many | TRBD2 | TRBJ2-3
TGTGCCAGCAGCTTGTTTGTAAGGGGCCATAATTCACCCCTCCACTTT | CASSLFVRGHNSPLHF | TRBV5-4 | once | NA | TRBJ1-6
TGTGCCAGCAGTTTTCAAGAAAGGAACACTGAAGCTTTCTTT | CASSFQERNTEAFF | TRBV27 | NA | NA | TRBJ1-1
TGCGCCAGCAGCCCGACGCGGACATCCACCTACGAGCAGTACTTC | CASSPTRTSTYEQYF | TRBV4-1 | many | NA | TRBJ2-7
TGCGCCAGCAGCTTGGCATCCGGTTACGAGCAGTACTTC | CASSLASGYEQYF | TRBV5-1 | many | NA | TRBJ2-7
TGTGCCAGCAGTAGTCAGGCGTCCTCCGACCACGAGCAGTACTTC | CASSSQASSDHEQYF | TRBV2 | NA | NA | TRBJ2-7
TGTGCCAGCAGTTACGGGTTCGGGCCTAGGGGGGGAACTGAAGCTTTCTTT | CASSYGFGPRGGTEAFF | TRBV6-5 | few | NA | TRBJ1-1
TGTGCCAGCAGACCGGGACAGGTCGCCTACGAGCAGTACTTC | CASRPGQVAYEQYF | TRBV27 | many | TRBD1 | TRBJ2-7
TGCGCCAGCAGCTTTGTGGGGCGAGGACAAGAGACCCAGTACTTC | CASSFVGRGQETQYF | TRBV5-1 | many | NA | TRBJ2-5
TGTGCCAGCAGCTTGTACACAGGGTTTTTCCATCAGCCCCAGCATTTT | CASSLYTGFFHQPQHF | TRBV5-5 | many | NA | TRBJ1-5
TGTGCCAGCAGTTTAGGACTATTCTACGAGCAGTACTTC | CASSLGLFYEQYF | TRBV27 | many | NA | TRBJ2-7
TGTGCCAGCAGTTTGACAGCTATTAATGAAAAACTGTTTTTT | CASSLTAINEKLFF | TRBV6-1 | many | NA | TRBJ1-4
TGTGCCACCAGTGAGTCGACAGGGGCTGGAAACACCATATATTTT | CATSESTGAGNTIYF | TRBV10-3 | many | TRBD1 | TRBJ1-3
TGTGCCAGCAGCCAATTCCCTCAGGCGAGGAAAGAAAAACTGTTTTTT | CASSQFPQARKEKLFF | TRBV14 | NA | NA | TRBJ1-4
TGTGCCAGCACCGACAGGACCAGCCCTTCACCCCTCCACTTT | CASTDRTSPSPLHF | TRBV28 | NA | NA | TRBJ1-6
TGTGCCAGCAGCCCGGGGGGCGGGAGTATCACAGATACGCAGTATTTT | CASSPGGGSITDTQYF | TRBV27 | many | NA | TRBJ2-3
TGTGCCACCAGTGATCGGACTAGCGGGAGCCTTGGGGAAACCCAGTACTTC | CATSDRTSGSLGETQYF | TRBV24-1 | many | TRBD2 | TRBJ2-5
TGTGCCAGCAGTTCGGGACTGTACACCGGGGAGCTGTTTTTT | CASSSGLYTGELFF | TRBV12-3/TRBV12-4 | NA | NA | TRBJ2-2
TGTGCCAGCAGATCAACGGGTTCTGGGGCCAACGTCCTGACTTTC | CASRSTGSGANVLTF | TRBV6-1 | many | NA | TRBJ2-6
TGTGCCAGCAGTGATTTGAGCGGGAAGTCCTACAATGAGCAGTTCTTC | CASSDLSGKSYNEQFF | TRBV2 | many | TRBD2 | TRBJ2-1
TGTGCCAGCAGCTCACAGGAGAACACTGAAGCTTTCTTT | CASSSQENTEAFF | TRBV7-9 | many | NA | TRBJ1-1
TGTGCCAGCAGCCAAATAGGAGACAGGGGGGCCTACAATGAGCAGTTCTTC | CASSQIGDRGAYNEQFF | TRBV16 | many | TRBD1 | TRBJ2-1
TGCGCCAGCAGTGAGTCATATTGGAGCGGGAGCCTGGATACGCAGTATTTT | CASSESYWSGSLDTQYF | TRBV10-1 | NA | TRBD2 | TRBJ2-3
TGTGCCAGCAGTGGGACAGGTGGGATGAACACTGAAGCTTTCTTT | CASSGTGGMNTEAFF | TRBV6-1 | many | TRBD1 | TRBJ1-1
TGTGCCGGTAGCCACCCGTTCCGGGGAATAGGACTAGCGGGAGGCACCGGGGAGCTGTTTTTT | CAGSHPFRGIGLAGGTGELFF | TRBV19 | few | TRBD2 | TRBJ2-2
TGCAGCGTCGTAACGGGGGAAGACTACGAGCAGTACTTC | CSVVTGEDYEQYF | TRBV29-1 | NA | NA | TRBJ2-7
TGTGCCAGCAGTACCCCAGGAAGGCATCTAGCCAAAAACATTCAGTACTTC | CASSTPGRHLAKNIQYF | TRBV28 | many | NA | TRBJ2-4
TGTGCCATCAGTGATCAAAAGCGGGATACCTACGAGCAGTACTTC | CAISDQKRDTYEQYF | TRBV10-3 | many | TRBD2 | TRBJ2-7
TGTGCCAGCAGGGCTCACACGGCGGGAAAGGCAGATACGCAGTATTTT | CASRAHTAGKADTQYF | TRBV11-2 | many | NA | TRBJ2-3
TGTGCCAGCAGGGGGTTCGGAGAGCAGTACTTC | CASRGFGEQYF | TRBV27 | many | NA | TRBJ2-7
TGTGCCAGCAGTTACAAGATTGGGGACAATCAGCCCCAGCATTTT | CASSYKIGDNQPQHF | TRBV6-6 | NA | NA | TRBJ1-5
TGTGCCATCAGTGAGGGGATGGGAGACGATCAGCCCCAGCATTTT | CAISEGMGDDQPQHF | TRBV10-3 | many | NA | TRBJ1-5
TGTGCCAGCAGTTCCGGACCGTTCGAGTACTTC | CASSSGPFEYF | TRBV6-1 | many | NA | TRBJ2-5
TGCGCCAGCAGCTTGGCCGGGCCTAACAATGAGCAGTTCTTC | CASSLAGPNNEQFF | TRBV5-1 | many | NA | TRBJ2-1
TGCAGTGCTAGAGTACTGGGGTTGAGGACTGAAGCTTTCTTT | CSARVLGLRTEAFF | TRBV20-1 | many | NA | TRBJ1-1
TGCGCCAGCAACCCGGGACAGGGGGCTAACTATGGCTACACCTTC | CASNPGQGANYGYTF | TRBV10-2 | many | TRBD1 | TRBJ1-2
TGTGCCAGCAGCCAAGAAGCGGGGTACAATGAGCAGTTCTTC | CASSQEAGYNEQFF | TRBV14 | NA | TRBD2 | TRBJ2-1
TGCGCCAGCAGCGCGGTATCCGGGACTAGCGGGAAAGAGACCCAGTACTTC | CASSAVSGTSGKETQYF | TRBV5-1 | NA | TRBD2 | TRBJ2-5
TGCAGCGTTGAAGACGCACTAGCGGGAAGCACAGATAGGCAGTATTTT | CSVEDALAGSTDRQYF | TRBV29-1 | NA | TRBD2 | TRBJ2-3
TGTGCCAGCAGTGATAGTAGGAGGGAATCTGGAAACACCATATATTTT | CASSDSRRESGNTIYF | TRBV2 | many | NA | TRBJ1-3
TGTGCCAGCAGCTTAGTGGGGGTAGCGGGAGCGGATACGCAGTATTTT | CASSLVGVAGADTQYF | TRBV11-2 | NA | TRBD2 | TRBJ2-3
TGTGCCAGCAGTGGGACAATAGGGGGCAGAGATAATTCACCCCTCCACTTT | CASSGTIGGRDNSPLHF | TRBV27 | many | TRBD1 | TRBJ1-6
TGTGCCTGGAGTGGGGACGGGGGGCAGACCTACGAGCAGTACTTC | CAWSGDGGQTYEQYF | TRBV30 | many | NA | TRBJ2-7
TGTGCCAGCAGTGAGGTTGGGCCATACGAGCAGTACTTC | CASSEVGPYEQYF | TRBV2 | many | NA | TRBJ2-7